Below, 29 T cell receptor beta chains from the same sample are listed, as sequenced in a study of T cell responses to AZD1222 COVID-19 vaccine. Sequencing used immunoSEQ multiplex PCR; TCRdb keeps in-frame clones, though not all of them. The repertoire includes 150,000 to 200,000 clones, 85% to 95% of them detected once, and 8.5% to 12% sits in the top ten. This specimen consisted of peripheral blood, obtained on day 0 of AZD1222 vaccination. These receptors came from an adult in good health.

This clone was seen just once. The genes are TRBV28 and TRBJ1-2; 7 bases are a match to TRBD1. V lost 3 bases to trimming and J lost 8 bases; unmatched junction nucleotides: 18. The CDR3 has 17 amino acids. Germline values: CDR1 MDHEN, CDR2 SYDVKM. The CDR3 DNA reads TGTGCCAGCAGTTTGTCCTCCAAGACAGGGATCGAGGAAGGCTACACCTTC. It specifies CASSLSSKTGIEEGYTF.

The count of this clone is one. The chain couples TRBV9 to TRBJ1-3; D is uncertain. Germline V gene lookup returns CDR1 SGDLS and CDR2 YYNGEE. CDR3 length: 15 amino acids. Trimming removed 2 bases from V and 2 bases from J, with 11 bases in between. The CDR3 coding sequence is TGTGCCAGCAGCGTTGACACCAGGACTGGAAACACCATATATTTT. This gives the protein CASSVDTRTGNTIYF.

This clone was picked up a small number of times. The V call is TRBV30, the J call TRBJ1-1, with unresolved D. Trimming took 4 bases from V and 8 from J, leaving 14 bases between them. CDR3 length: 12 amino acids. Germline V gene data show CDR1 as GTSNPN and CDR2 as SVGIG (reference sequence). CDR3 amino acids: CAWIVDVGEAFF. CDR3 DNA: TGTGCCTGGATTGTCGATGTAGGAGAAGCTTTCTTT.

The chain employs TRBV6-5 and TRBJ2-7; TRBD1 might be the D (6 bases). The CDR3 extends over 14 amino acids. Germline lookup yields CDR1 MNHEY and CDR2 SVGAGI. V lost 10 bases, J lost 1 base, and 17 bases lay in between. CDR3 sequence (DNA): TGTGCCACCCCGAGCAGGGGAAAGTCCTACGAGCAGTACGTC. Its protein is CATPSRGKSYEQYV.

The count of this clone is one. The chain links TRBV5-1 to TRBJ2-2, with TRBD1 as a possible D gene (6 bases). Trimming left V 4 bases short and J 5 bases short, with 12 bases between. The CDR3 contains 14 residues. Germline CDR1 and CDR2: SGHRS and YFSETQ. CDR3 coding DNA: TGCGCCAGCAGCCCGCCAGGGGTTACCGGGGAGCTGTTTTTT. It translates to CASSPPGVTGELFF.

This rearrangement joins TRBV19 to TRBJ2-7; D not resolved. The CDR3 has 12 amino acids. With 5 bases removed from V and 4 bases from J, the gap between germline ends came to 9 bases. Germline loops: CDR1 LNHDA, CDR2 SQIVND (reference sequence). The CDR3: CASSPSPYEQYF. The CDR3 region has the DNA TGTGCCAGTAGTCCTTCCCCTTACGAGCAGTACTTC.

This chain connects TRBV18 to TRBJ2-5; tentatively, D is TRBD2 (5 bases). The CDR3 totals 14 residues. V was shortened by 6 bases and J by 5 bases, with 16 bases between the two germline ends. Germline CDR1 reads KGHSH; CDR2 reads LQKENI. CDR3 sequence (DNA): TGTGCCAGCTCCACTTCGGAGGCGAGCGAGACCCAGTACTTC. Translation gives CASSTSEASETQYF.

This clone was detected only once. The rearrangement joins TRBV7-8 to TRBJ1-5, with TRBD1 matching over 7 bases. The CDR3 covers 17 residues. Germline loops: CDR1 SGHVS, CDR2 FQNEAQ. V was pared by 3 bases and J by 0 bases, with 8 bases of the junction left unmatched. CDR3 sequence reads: CASSLNRGTYSNQPQHF. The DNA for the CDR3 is TGTGCCAGCAGCTTGAACAGGGGCACCTATAGCAATCAGCCCCAGCATTTT.

The CDR3 here is CASSPGHHTGELFF. CDR3 DNA: TGTGCCAGCAGTCCGGGACACCACACCGGGGAGCTGTTTTTT. V and J are TRBV6-4 and TRBJ2-2; D is possibly TRBD1 (6 bases). Germline-derived CDR1 and CDR2 are MRHNA and SNTAGT. The CDR3 is 14 residues long. Trimming cost V 5 bases and J 3 bases, with 10 bases left between them.

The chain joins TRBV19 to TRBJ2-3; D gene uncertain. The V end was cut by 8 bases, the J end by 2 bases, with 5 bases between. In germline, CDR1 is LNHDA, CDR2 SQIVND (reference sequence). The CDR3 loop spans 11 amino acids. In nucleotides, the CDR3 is TGTGCCAGTCGGGTCACAGATACGCAGTATTTT. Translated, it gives CASRVTDTQYF.

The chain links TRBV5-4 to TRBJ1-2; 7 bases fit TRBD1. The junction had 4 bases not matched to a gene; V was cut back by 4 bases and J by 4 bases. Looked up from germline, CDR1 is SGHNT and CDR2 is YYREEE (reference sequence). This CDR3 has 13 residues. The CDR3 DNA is TGTGCCAGCAGCCTAGGACAGGTCTATGGCTACACCTTC. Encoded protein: CASSLGQVYGYTF. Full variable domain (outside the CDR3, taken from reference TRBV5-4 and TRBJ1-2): ETGVTQSPTHLIKTRGQQVTLRCSSQSGHNTVSWYQQALGQGPQFIFQYYREEENGRGNFPPRFSGLQFPNYSSELNVNALELDDSALYLCASSLGQVYGYTFGSGTRLTVV.

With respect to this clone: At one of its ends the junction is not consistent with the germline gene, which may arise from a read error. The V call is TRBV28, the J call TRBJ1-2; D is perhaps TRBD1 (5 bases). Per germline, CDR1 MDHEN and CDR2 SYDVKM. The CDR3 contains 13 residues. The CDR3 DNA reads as TGTGCCAGCAGTCCAAACCTCCAGGGACCCACTTACTTC. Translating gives CASSPNLQGPTYF.

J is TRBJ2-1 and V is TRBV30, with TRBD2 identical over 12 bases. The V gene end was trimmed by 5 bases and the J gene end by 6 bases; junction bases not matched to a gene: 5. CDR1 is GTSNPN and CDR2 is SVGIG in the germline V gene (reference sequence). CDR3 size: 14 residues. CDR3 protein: CAWSLAGGLNEQFF. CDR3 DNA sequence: TGTGCCTGGTCCCTAGCGGGGGGGCTCAATGAGCAGTTCTTC.

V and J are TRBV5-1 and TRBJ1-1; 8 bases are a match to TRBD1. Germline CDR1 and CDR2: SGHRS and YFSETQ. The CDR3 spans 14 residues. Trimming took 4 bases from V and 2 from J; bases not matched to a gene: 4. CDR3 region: CASSPGQVNTEAFF. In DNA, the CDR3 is TGCGCCAGCAGCCCGGGACAGGTAAACACTGAAGCTTTCTTT.

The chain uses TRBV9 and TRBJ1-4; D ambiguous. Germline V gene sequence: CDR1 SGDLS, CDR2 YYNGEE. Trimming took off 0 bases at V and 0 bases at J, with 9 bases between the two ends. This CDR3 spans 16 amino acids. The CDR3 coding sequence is TGTGCCAGCAGCGTAGCGAGCTATGCAACTAATGAAAAACTGTTTTTT. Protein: CASSVASYATNEKLFF. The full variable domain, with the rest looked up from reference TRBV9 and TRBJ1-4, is DSGVTQTPKHLITATGQRVTLRCSPRSGDLSVYWYQQSLDQGLQFLIQYYNGEERAKGNILERFSAQQFPDLHSELNLSSLELGDSALYFCASSVASYATNEKLFFGSGTQLSVL.

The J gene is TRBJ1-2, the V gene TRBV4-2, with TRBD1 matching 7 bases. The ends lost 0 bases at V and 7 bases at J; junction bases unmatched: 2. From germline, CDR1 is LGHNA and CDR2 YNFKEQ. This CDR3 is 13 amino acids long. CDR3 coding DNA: TGTGCCAGCAGCCAAGATAAGGGGGCTGGCTACACCTTC. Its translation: CASSQDKGAGYTF.

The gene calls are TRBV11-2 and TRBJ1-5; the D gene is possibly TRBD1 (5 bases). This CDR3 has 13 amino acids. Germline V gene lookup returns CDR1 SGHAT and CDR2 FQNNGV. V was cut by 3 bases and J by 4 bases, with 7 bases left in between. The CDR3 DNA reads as TGTGCCAGCAGCTTGACAGCTAATCAGCCCCAGCATTTT. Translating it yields CASSLTANQPQHF.

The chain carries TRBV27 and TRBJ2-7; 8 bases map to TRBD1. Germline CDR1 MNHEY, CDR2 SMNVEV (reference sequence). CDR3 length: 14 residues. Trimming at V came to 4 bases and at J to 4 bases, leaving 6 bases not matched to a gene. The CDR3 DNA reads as TGTGCCAGCAGTTCGACAGGGGCCTTATACGAGCAGTACGTC. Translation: CASSSTGALYEQYV.

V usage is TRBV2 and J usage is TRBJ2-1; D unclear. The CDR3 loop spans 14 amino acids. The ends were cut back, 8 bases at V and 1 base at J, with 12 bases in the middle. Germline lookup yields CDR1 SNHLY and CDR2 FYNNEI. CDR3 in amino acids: CASGLGISYNEQFF. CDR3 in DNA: TGTGCCAGCGGTCTTGGAATTTCCTACAATGAGCAGTTCTTC.

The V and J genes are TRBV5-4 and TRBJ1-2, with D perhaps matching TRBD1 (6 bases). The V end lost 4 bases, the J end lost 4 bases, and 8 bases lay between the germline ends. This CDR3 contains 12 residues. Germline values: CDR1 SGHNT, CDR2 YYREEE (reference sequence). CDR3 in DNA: TGTGCCAGCAGCGCGGACAGCTATGGCTACACCTTC. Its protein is CASSADSYGYTF. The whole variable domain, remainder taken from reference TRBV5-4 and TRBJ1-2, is ETGVTQSPTHLIKTRGQQVTLRCSSQSGHNTVSWYQQALGQGPQFIFQYYREEENGRGNFPPRFSGLQFPNYSSELNVNALELDDSALYLCASSADSYGYTFGSGTRLTVV.

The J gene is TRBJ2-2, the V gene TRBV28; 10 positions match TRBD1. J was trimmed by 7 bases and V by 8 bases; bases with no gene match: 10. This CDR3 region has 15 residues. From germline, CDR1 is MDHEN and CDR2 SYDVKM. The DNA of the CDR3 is TGTGCCAGCTACCGGGACAGGGGTCTTGGCGGGGAGCTGTTTTTT. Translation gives CASYRDRGLGGELFF.

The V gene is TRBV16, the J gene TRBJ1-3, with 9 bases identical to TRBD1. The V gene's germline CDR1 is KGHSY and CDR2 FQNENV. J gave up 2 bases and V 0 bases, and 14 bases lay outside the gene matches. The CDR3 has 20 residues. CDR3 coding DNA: TGTGCCAGCAGCCAATCGGGACAGGGTGTCCCACAAACTGCTGGAAACACCATATATTTT. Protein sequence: CASSQSGQGVPQTAGNTIYF.

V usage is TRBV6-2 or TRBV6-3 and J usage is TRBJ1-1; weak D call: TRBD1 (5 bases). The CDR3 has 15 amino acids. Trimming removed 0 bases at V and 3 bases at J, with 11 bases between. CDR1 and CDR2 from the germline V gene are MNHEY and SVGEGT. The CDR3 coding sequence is TGTGCCAGCAGTTACTCGAGTGGGGGGGACACTGAAGCTTTCTTT. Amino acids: CASSYSSGGDTEAFF.

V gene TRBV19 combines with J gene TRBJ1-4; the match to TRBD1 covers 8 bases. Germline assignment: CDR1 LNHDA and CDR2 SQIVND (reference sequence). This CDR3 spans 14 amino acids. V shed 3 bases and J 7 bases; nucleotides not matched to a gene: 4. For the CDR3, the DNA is TGTGCCAGTAGTATCCGGACAGGGACTGAAAAACTGTTTTTT. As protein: CASSIRTGTEKLFF.

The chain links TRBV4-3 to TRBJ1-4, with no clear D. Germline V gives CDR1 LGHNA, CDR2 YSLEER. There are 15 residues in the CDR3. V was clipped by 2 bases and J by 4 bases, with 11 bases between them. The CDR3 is CASSQNGDHNEKLFF. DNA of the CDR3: TGCGCCAGCAGCCAAAACGGCGATCATAATGAAAAACTGTTTTTT.

In DNA, the CDR3 is TGTGCCAGCTCCTCCGACCGTAACTATGGCTACACCTTC. Translation gives CASSSDRNYGYTF. The chain links TRBV14 to TRBJ1-2; D is uncertain. Deletions cut 8 bases from V and 1 base from J, with 11 bases between. Germline-derived CDR1 and CDR2 are SGHDN and FVKESK. The CDR3 length is 13 residues.

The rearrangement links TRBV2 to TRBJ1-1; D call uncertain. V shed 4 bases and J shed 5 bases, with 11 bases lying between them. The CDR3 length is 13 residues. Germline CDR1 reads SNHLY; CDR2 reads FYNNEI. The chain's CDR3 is CASSGTFGTEAFF. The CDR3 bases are TGTGCCAGCAGTGGGACCTTTGGGACTGAAGCTTTCTTT.

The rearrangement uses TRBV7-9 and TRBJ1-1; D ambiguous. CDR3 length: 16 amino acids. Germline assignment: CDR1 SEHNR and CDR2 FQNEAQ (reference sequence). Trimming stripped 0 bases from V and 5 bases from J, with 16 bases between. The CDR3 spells CASSLAGRIFGTEAFF. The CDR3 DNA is TGTGCCAGCAGCTTAGCAGGGCGGATTTTTGGAACTGAAGCTTTCTTT.

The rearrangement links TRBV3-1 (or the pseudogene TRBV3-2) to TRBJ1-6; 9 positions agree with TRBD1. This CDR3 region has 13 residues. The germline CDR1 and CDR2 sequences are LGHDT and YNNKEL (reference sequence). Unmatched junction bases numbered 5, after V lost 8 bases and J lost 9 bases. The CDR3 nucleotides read TGTGCCAGCGGACAGGGGTTGGGTTCACCCCTCCACTTT. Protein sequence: CASGQGLGSPLHF.